This T cell receptor beta chain appears in the sequencing data of a study of blood T cell repertoires in COVID-19. Unmatched junction bases numbered 9, after V lost 2 bases and J lost 9 bases. Looked up from germline, CDR1 is ENHRY and CDR2 is SYGVKD. The CDR3 extends over 15 amino acids. Repertoires were generated with immunoSEQ multiplex PCR, while TCRdb's copy carries only in-frame clones and drops some. The sample includes approximately 280,000 clones, around 90% of them seen just once. The sequence derives from a woman aged 30 to 39 with COVID-19, enrolled during active disease. The genes are TRBV10-3 and TRBJ2-1; 8 bases are shared with TRBD2. The sample consisted of peripheral blood. CDR3 DNA sequence: TGTGCCATCAGTGAGCATACCGGGACTAGAATTGAGCAGTTCTTC. Translating gives CAISEHTGTRIEQFF.